What follows describes a single T cell receptor beta chain. The target antigen is unknown. The V gene's germline CDR1 is SGDLS and CDR2 YYNGEE. The CDR3 is made up of 18 amino acids. V lost 3 bases and J 0 bases, leaving 16 bases between the germline ends. The treatment here: roughly 20 received Ad26.COV2.S at low or high dose, single or two shots; a few received placebo; per-sample allocation not given. Sample collection was performed on day 63 after the first vaccine or placebo injection. Ad26 vector vaccine expressed Wuhan-strain SARS-CoV-2 spike. These data originate in a study of Ad26.COV2.S vaccination and SARS-CoV-2 variants. Study details: By the intramuscular route, Ad26.COV2.S was given once, or twice 56 days apart.

Assay: immunoSEQ multiplex PCR; the TCRdb copy retains only in-frame clones and omits some. The repertoire holds around 450,000 clones, with 89% as singletons. Study-wide findings and caveats: Non-spike TCR breadth did not differ much between vaccine and placebo recipients.

This specimen was peripheral blood, taken in a trial of Ad26.COV2.S vaccine versus placebo. This chain uses TRBV9 with TRBJ1-6; TRBD1 might be the D (6 bases). This TCR came from a person aged 18-65 years who received the Ad26.COV2.S COVID-19 vaccine or a placebo. The CDR3 nucleotides are TGTGCCAGCAGCGCCGGGGGTAGGGGGAACTCCTATAATTCACCCCTCCACTTT. Translated, it gives CASSAGGRGNSYNSPLHF.